The clone carrying this T cell receptor beta chain appeared once. No antigen is known for it. This sample is part of a study of T cell repertoires in cytomegalovirus infection. For the study at large: Researchers turned to recently identified HLA-C-restricted CMV epitopes as well as well-studied HLA-B-restricted ones. The public TCR beta signatures pointed to both CMV infection and matching HLA type.

Broader study findings: HLA-C-restricted CMV clonotypes gave the most frequent clonotype in two of eight donors. Adding up the frequency of public TCR beta families identified people who carried CMV plus the relevant HLA.

V was cut by 1 base and J by 0 bases, with 7 bases left in between. The germline CDR1 and CDR2 sequences are ENHRY and SYGVKD. The CDR3 contains 14 residues. TCRdb ran MiXCR on the reads and lists one entry per CDR3 protein. The sample has about a million distinct CDR3 sequences; approximately 31% are singletons. V is TRBV10-3 and J is TRBJ2-7, with D perhaps TRBD2 (5 bases). The receptor was derived from a human donor in good health (CMV status not recorded). Some clones in this sample may be carry-over from other donors' samples. The sample in question was cultured CD8+ T cells from PBMCs, obtained from culture after CMV antigen stimulation. Here the CDR3 DNA reads TGTGCCATCAGTGAGTTGGGAGACTCCTACGAGCAGTACTTC. This gives the protein CAISELGDSYEQYF.